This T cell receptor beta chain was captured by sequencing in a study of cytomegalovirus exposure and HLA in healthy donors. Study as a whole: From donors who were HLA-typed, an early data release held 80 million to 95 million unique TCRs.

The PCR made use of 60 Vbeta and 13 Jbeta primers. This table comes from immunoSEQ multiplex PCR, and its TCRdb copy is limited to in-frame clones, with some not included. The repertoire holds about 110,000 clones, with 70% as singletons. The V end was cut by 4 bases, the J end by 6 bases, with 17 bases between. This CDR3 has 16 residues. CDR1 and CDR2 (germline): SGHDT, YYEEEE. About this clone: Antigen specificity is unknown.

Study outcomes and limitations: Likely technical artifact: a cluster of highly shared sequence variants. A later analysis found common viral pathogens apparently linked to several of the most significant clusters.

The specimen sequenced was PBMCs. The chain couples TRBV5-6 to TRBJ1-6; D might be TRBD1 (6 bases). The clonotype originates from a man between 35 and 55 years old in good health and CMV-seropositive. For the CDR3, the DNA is TGTGCCAGCAGCAATTGGATTAGACAGGCTAATTCACCCCTCCACTTT. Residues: CASSNWIRQANSPLHF.